Below are 25 T cell receptor beta chains sequenced from a single sample in a study of cytomegalovirus exposure and HLA in healthy donors. The PCR made use of 60 Vbeta and 13 Jbeta primers. The protocol was immunoSEQ multiplex PCR, while the TCRdb copy is restricted to in-frame clones and leaves out a portion. The repertoire holds some 200,000 clones, with approximately 79% as singletons. Specimen: PBMCs. The receptor set was obtained from a girl aged 10-17 years in good health and CMV-seropositive.

This chain connects TRBV5-4 to TRBJ2-6; a weak D match, TRBD1 (6 bases). Germline-derived CDR1 and CDR2 are SGHNT and YYREEE (reference sequence). This CDR3 contains 14 residues. V was shortened by 6 bases and J by 1 base, with 8 bases between the two germline ends. In DNA, the CDR3 is TGTGCCAGCAACAGGGCGTCTGGGGCCAACGTCCTGACTTTC. Encoded protein: CASNRASGANVLTF.

V is TRBV6-5 and J is TRBJ2-3; no clear D. Trimming took off 6 bases at V and 4 bases at J, with 17 bases between the two ends. The CDR3 has 15 residues. CDR1 is MNHEY, CDR2 SVGAGI, per germline. CDR3 in amino acids: CASSHLNSLADTQYF. CDR3 nucleotide sequence: TGTGCCAGCAGCCACTTGAACAGCCTGGCAGATACGCAGTATTTT.

The V and J genes are TRBV7-9 and TRBJ2-3; the match to TRBD2 covers 9 bases. Germline trimming cut 3 bases from V and 4 bases from J; bases unmatched to any gene: 11. Germline V gives CDR1 SEHNR, CDR2 FQNEAQ (reference sequence). This CDR3 region has 17 residues. The CDR3 loop reads CASSLGLASYPADTQYF. Written as DNA, the CDR3 is TGTGCCAGCAGCTTGGGACTAGCTTCGTACCCCGCAGATACGCAGTATTTT.

CDR3 protein: CASSSGSWSPEAFF. In DNA, the CDR3 is TGCGCCAGCAGCTCCGGGTCTTGGAGCCCTGAAGCTTTCTTT. The rearrangement uses TRBV5-1 and TRBJ1-1; D gene unclear. The CDR3 totals 14 residues. Looked up from germline, CDR1 is SGHRS and CDR2 is YFSETQ. Trimming removed 3 bases at V and 6 bases at J, with 15 bases between.

This chain joins TRBV6-1 and TRBJ1-2, with 8 bases aligning to TRBD1. Trimming took 6 bases from V and 8 from J; bases not matched to a gene: 8. The CDR3 spans 13 residues. Germline V gives CDR1 MNHNS, CDR2 SASEGT. The CDR3 protein is CASRESGGLGYTF. CDR3 sequence (DNA): TGTGCCAGCAGAGAGTCAGGGGGCTTAGGCTACACCTTC.

This clone was counted only a few times. The chain joins TRBV5-6 to TRBJ2-7, with 8 bases that match TRBD1. The V gene's germline CDR1 is SGHDT and CDR2 YYEEEE. The CDR3 contains 18 residues. Trimming removed 4 bases from V and 1 base from J; junction bases left unmatched: 16. The CDR3 nucleotides read TGTGCCAGCAGCACCTGGACAGGGCACAGGGACCTATCCTACGAGCAGTACTTC. This sequence encodes CASSTWTGHRDLSYEQYF.

The V gene is TRBV11-2, the J gene TRBJ2-7; 7 bases are a match to TRBD2. This CDR3 is 16 amino acids long. Germline assignment: CDR1 SGHAT and CDR2 FQNNGV. Trimming at V came to 1 base and at J to 0 bases, leaving 6 bases not matched to a gene. The CDR3 nucleotides are TGTGCCAGCAGCTTAGTACCGGGGGGACTCTCCTACGAGCAGTACTTC. Amino acid sequence: CASSLVPGGLSYEQYF.

The chain links TRBV2 to TRBJ1-4; D not certain. The germline CDR1 and CDR2 sequences are SNHLY and FYNNEI. The V gene lost 3 bases and the J gene lost 8 bases, with 13 bases spanning the gap. The CDR3 loop spans 14 amino acids. The CDR3: CASSDSFGGEKLFF. The CDR3 nucleotides read TGTGCCAGCAGTGACTCGTTCGGAGGCGAAAAACTGTTTTTT.

The CDR3 nucleotides are TGTGCCAGCAGCTTGGAGGGGTTGATAACCAAAAACATTCAGTACTTC. Amino acids: CASSLEGLITKNIQYF. The chain links TRBV7-8 to TRBJ2-4, with a possible D match to TRBD2 (6 bases). Between the trimmed V and J ends, which lost 3 bases and 2 bases, there was a span of 14 bases. In germline, CDR1 is SGHVS, CDR2 FQNEAQ. The CDR3 extends over 16 amino acids.

The V gene is TRBV7-2, the J gene TRBJ2-5, with 8 bases identical to TRBD1. Germline values: CDR1 SGHTA, CDR2 FQGNSA. This CDR3 is 15 amino acids long. Losses at the gene ends were 5 bases for V and 6 bases for J; bases not matched to a gene: 11. The CDR3 bases are TGTGCCAGCAGCCAAAGACAGGGGTATTCCCAGACCCAGTACTTC. It yields the protein CASSQRQGYSQTQYF.

This chain joins TRBV5-6 and TRBJ1-6, with no clear D. Looked up from germline, CDR1 is SGHDT and CDR2 is YYEEEE. The V gene lost 4 bases and the J gene lost 8 bases, with 13 bases spanning the gap. The CDR3 loop spans 14 amino acids. The CDR3 protein is CASSANMGDSPLHF. The CDR3 nucleotides are TGTGCCAGCAGCGCTAACATGGGCGATTCACCCCTCCACTTT.

This chain links TRBV9 with TRBJ2-3; D is uncertain. This CDR3 has 15 amino acids. The V gene's germline CDR1 is SGDLS and CDR2 YYNGEE. The V and J ends lost 0 bases and 3 bases respectively, with 11 bases between them. CDR3 nucleotide sequence: TGTGCCAGCAGCGTAGGGGCAGCACAAACAGATACGCAGTATTTT. Translation gives CASSVGAAQTDTQYF.

The chain links TRBV13 to TRBJ1-3; D is perhaps TRBD1 (6 bases). The CDR3 length is 12 residues. V was cut by 5 bases and J by 4 bases, with 6 bases left in between. Germline CDR1 and CDR2: PRHDT and FYEKMQ (reference sequence). The CDR3 nucleotides are TGTGCCAGCAGCACAGGGGGAAACACCATATATTTT. It codes for CASSTGGNTIYF.

The chain joins TRBV6-4 to TRBJ2-3; 13 bases align to TRBD2. The ends lost 7 bases at V and 1 base at J; junction bases unmatched: 2. Germline lookup yields CDR1 MRHNA and CDR2 SNTAGT. The CDR3 runs 15 residues. In nucleotides, the CDR3 is TGTGCCAGCAAAGGGACTAGCGGGGGCACAGATACGCAGTATTTT. As protein: CASKGTSGGTDTQYF.

The chain has TRBV6-5 and TRBJ1-2; TRBD1 matches at 8 bases. The CDR3 contains 15 residues. V was clipped by 4 bases and J by 2 bases; unmatched bases: 6. Looked up from germline, CDR1 is MNHEY and CDR2 is SVGAGI. The CDR3 region has the DNA TGTGCCAGCAGTTTTGGACAGGGTGGGAACTATGGCTACACCTTC. It codes for CASSFGQGGNYGYTF.

The gene calls are TRBV10-3 and TRBJ1-2; no clear D gene. The CDR3 is 13 residues long. Trimming stripped 3 bases from V and 7 bases from J, with 12 bases between. From germline, CDR1 is ENHRY and CDR2 SYGVKD. The CDR3, as DNA: TGTGCCATCAGTGACGGCCCACGGGGTGGCTACACCTTC. Translated, it gives CAISDGPRGGYTF.

A few counts support this clone. The chain is built from TRBV5-6 and TRBJ1-5; no clear D gene. CDR3 size: 15 residues. In germline, CDR1 is SGHDT, CDR2 YYEEEE. Trimming cost V 6 bases and J 4 bases, with 17 bases left between them. The CDR3 bases are TGTGCCAGCACCACCCGTGGACTCCGAAATCAGCCCCAGCATTTT. Its protein is CASTTRGLRNQPQHF.

There are a few counts of this clone. The chain has TRBV19 and TRBJ1-2; tentative D call: TRBD1 (5 bases). The CDR3 has 14 amino acids. Germline V gene sequence: CDR1 LNHDA, CDR2 SQIVND (reference sequence). Trimming removed 4 bases at V and 5 bases at J, with 14 bases between. CDR3: CASSTPEGRYGYTF. CDR3 in DNA: TGTGCCAGTAGTACCCCGGAGGGGAGGTATGGCTACACCTTC.

CDR3 DNA sequence: TGTGCCAGCAGTGTATATATCGTTCAGCCCCAGCATTTT. Protein product: CASSVYIVQPQHF. This rearrangement joins TRBV2 to TRBJ1-5, with unresolved D. V was shortened by 4 bases and J by 6 bases, with 10 bases between the two germline ends. The CDR3 has 13 residues. Germline loops: CDR1 SNHLY, CDR2 FYNNEI.

J is TRBJ2-1 and V is TRBV4-3; TRBD1 agrees at 7 bases. Looked up from germline, CDR1 is LGHNA and CDR2 is YSLEER. The ends lost 7 bases at V and 7 bases at J; junction bases unmatched: 4. The CDR3 is made up of 12 amino acids. Here the CDR3 reads CASTGTANEQFF. In DNA, the CDR3 is TGCGCCAGCACCGGGACAGCAAATGAGCAGTTCTTC.

The table lists this clone with a count of one. The gene calls are TRBV7-2 and TRBJ2-1; D unclear. The V gene lost 1 base and the J gene lost 5 bases, with 6 bases spanning the gap. Germline V gene sequence: CDR1 SGHTA, CDR2 FQGNSA. The CDR3 has 13 residues. CDR3 residues: CASSLGQNNEQFF. The CDR3 bases are TGTGCCAGCAGCTTAGGTCAGAACAATGAGCAGTTCTTC.

This clone was counted a few times. V gene TRBV5-1 combines with J gene TRBJ2-7, with D perhaps TRBD1 (6 bases). The CDR3 is made up of 14 amino acids. Germline-derived CDR1 and CDR2 are SGHRS and YFSETQ. Between the trimmed V and J ends, which lost 1 base and 3 bases, there was a span of 11 bases. The CDR3 loop reads CASSLRTDSYEQYF. The DNA for the CDR3 is TGCGCCAGCAGCTTGAGGACAGATAGCTACGAGCAGTACTTC.

The chain recombines TRBV9 with TRBJ2-5; tentatively, D is TRBD2 (6 bases). This CDR3 has 14 amino acids. The V gene's germline CDR1 is SGDLS and CDR2 YYNGEE. V shed 0 bases and J shed 7 bases, with 13 bases lying between them. The CDR3 coding sequence is TGTGCCAGCAGCGTAGGCGGGGCCGGGGGGACCCAGTACTTC. It is translated as CASSVGGAGGTQYF.

The sample holds a few counts of this clone. The rearrangement joins TRBV5-3 to TRBJ1-6; D is perhaps TRBD1 (6 bases). TRBV5-3 is noted as an ORF with a role that remains uncertain. Trimming pared 4 bases from V and 3 bases from J, leaving 14 bases between. This CDR3 has 16 residues. As DNA, the CDR3 is TGTGCCAGAAGCAACAAACAGGGTGACTATAATTCACCCCTCCACTTT. This sequence encodes CARSNKQGDYNSPLHF.

This clone turned up a few times. V gene TRBV11-3 combines with J gene TRBJ2-1; 8 nucleotides match TRBD2. CDR1 SGHNT and CDR2 YENEEA come from the germline V gene. Trimming cost V 2 bases and J 7 bases; bases outside gene matches: 7. The CDR3 is 15 amino acids. The CDR3 loop reads CASSLPGGPGNEQFF. Here the CDR3 DNA reads TGTGCCAGCAGCTTACCGGGGGGGCCGGGGAATGAGCAGTTCTTC.